These T cell receptor beta chains were read from a single sample in a study of human T cells and chemical hapten exposure. MiXCR was run by TCRdb on the RACE reads, yielding one entry per CDR3 protein. The sample includes 50,000 to 70,000 distinct CDR3 sequences, more than 9% of them seen just once. Sequenced here: whole blood, sampled in connection with sensitization to the hapten diphenylcyclopropenone (DPC). Receptors were obtained from a man aged 35 to 55 with alopecia areata. Some clones in this sample may be carry-over from other donors' samples. The CDR3 runs from the conserved cysteine through the conserved F or W. D genes are given only for firm matches. Size values are once, few and many counts, or a class for expanded clones, and some rows have none.

j_call v_call d_call clone_size cdr3_aa cdr3_nt
TRBJ2-3 TRBV7-2 TRBD2 few CASSLDGTSVTDTQYF TGTGCCAGCAGCTTAGATGGGACTAGCGTCACAGATACGCAGTATTTT
TRBJ1-1 TRBV27 - many CASSLSGGEAFF TGTGCCAGCAGTCTCTCGGGGGGAGAAGCTTTCTTT
TRBJ2-5 TRBV7-2 TRBD1 many CASSATGGQETQYF TGTGCCAGCAGCGCGACAGGGGGCCAAGAGACCCAGTACTTC
TRBJ2-7 TRBV20-1 - few CSARDPSGLLGYEQYF TGCAGTGCTAGAGATCCGTCAGGGCTCCTGGGCTACGAGCAGTACTTC
TRBJ1-2 TRBV2 - few CASSAGWGYTF TGTGCCAGCAGTGCAGGGTGGGGCTACACCTTC
TRBJ2-7 TRBV19 TRBD1 many CASSMGQVSYEQYF TGTGCCAGTAGTATGGGACAGGTTTCCTACGAGCAGTACTTC
TRBJ1-5 TRBV6-5 - few CASSPEGYQPQHF TGTGCCAGCAGTCCCGAAGGCTATCAGCCCCAGCATTTT
TRBJ2-1 TRBV12-3/TRBV12-4 TRBD1 - CASSPTGGLQFF TGTGCCAGCAGTCCGACAGGGGGCCTGCAGTTCTTC
TRBJ2-1 TRBV28 TRBD2 many CASSPTSGRVGEQFF TGTGCCAGCAGCCCTACTAGCGGGCGGGTTGGTGAGCAGTTCTTC
TRBJ2-3 TRBV7-2 - few CASSREDTQYF TGTGCCAGCAGCAGGGAAGATACGCAGTATTTT
TRBJ2-2 TRBV7-9 TRBD2 - CASSPRGQRPAGGTGELFF TGTGCCAGCAGCCCGCGAGGACAGAGGCCTGCGGGGGGGACCGGGGAGCTGTTTTTT
TRBJ2-7 TRBV20-1 TRBD2 few CSARGAAGGLVSYEQYF TGCAGTGCTAGAGGAGCAGCGGGAGGCCTCGTCTCCTACGAGCAGTACTTC
TRBJ2-2 TRBV20-1 TRBD2 many CSARDLGLADTGELFF TGCAGTGCTAGAGATCTCGGACTAGCTGATACCGGGGAGCTGTTTTTT
TRBJ2-7 TRBV2 TRBD2 - CASSWGLAYEQYF TGTGCCAGCAGTTGGGGACTAGCGTACGAGCAGTACTTC
TRBJ2-4 TRBV12-3/TRBV12-4 TRBD2 many CASSPRLGGALKNIQYF TGTGCCAGCAGTCCCCGTTTGGGAGGGGCATTAAAAAACATTCAGTACTTC
TRBJ1-3 TRBV28 - once CASSRWSSGNTIYF TGTGCCAGCAGCCGGTGGAGCTCTGGAAACACCATATATTTT
TRBJ1-6 TRBV18 - - CASSPLGRDNSPLHF TGTGCCAGCTCACCACTAGGGAGGGATAATTCACCCCTCCACTTT
TRBJ2-1 TRBV29-1 TRBD1 - CSVSTGTEMQFF TGCAGCGTCTCCACCGGGACAGAGATGCAGTTCTTC
TRBJ1-2 TRBV5-4 - - CASSPQDRSGYGYTF TGTGCCAGCAGCCCTCAGGACCGCAGCGGCTATGGCTACACCTTC
TRBJ2-7 TRBV10-3 TRBD1 - CAIQGQGEEQYF TGTGCCATACAGGGACAGGGCGAAGAGCAGTACTTC
TRBJ2-7 TRBV9 - few CASSVVGSPHEQYF TGTGCCAGCAGCGTAGTTGGTAGCCCCCACGAGCAGTACTTC
TRBJ2-1 TRBV24-1 - many CATSDLGLPFEQFF TGTGCCACCAGTGATTTAGGGCTTCCCTTCGAGCAGTTCTTC
TRBJ2-2 TRBV18 - few CASSPDRTNTGELFF TGTGCCAGCTCACCCGACAGGACGAACACCGGGGAGCTGTTTTTT
TRBJ1-1 TRBV28 - many CASRPFLNGQGNTEAFF TGTGCCAGCAGACCATTCCTGAACGGCCAGGGTAACACTGAAGCTTTCTTT
TRBJ2-1 TRBV20-1 TRBD2 few CSAITPTSGFSNEQFF TGCAGTGCTATTACCCCGACTAGCGGGTTTTCGAATGAGCAGTTCTTC
TRBJ1-1 TRBV5-1 - few CASSREPGLAEAFF TGCGCCAGCAGCCGGGAACCCGGTCTGGCTGAAGCTTTCTTT
TRBJ1-2 TRBV7-2 - - CASSGEGQPHGYTF TGTGCCAGCAGCGGGGAAGGACAGCCCCATGGCTACACCTTC
TRBJ1-6 TRBV10-2 - few CASKSSYNSPLHF TGCGCCAGCAAGAGCTCCTATAATTCACCCCTCCACTTT
TRBJ2-7 TRBV3-1 - - CASSQSPSRKFEQYF TGTGCCAGCAGCCAATCTCCGTCCAGAAAATTCGAGCAGTACTTC
TRBJ1-5 TRBV28 TRBD1 - CASSFGTGYNQPQHF TGTGCCAGCAGTTTCGGGACAGGGTACAATCAGCCCCAGCATTTT
TRBJ2-7 TRBV9 - - CASSVGGLREQYF TGTGCCAGCAGCGTCGGGGGGCTAAGGGAGCAGTACTTC
TRBJ2-2 TRBV15 TRBD2 - CATSREWGLAGVQTGELFF TGTGCCACCAGCAGAGAATGGGGGCTAGCGGGAGTTCAAACCGGGGAGCTGTTTTTT
TRBJ2-1 TRBV11-1 TRBD2 - CASSASGSSYNEQFF TGTGCCAGCAGCGCGAGCGGGAGCTCCTACAATGAGCAGTTCTTC
TRBJ2-1 TRBV14 - many CASSQDARFNYNEQFF TGTGCCAGCAGCCAAGATGCCAGGTTCAACTACAATGAGCAGTTCTTC
TRBJ1-4 TRBV9 - many CASSPGTEGNEKLFF TGTGCCAGCAGCCCCGGGACGGAAGGAAATGAAAAACTGTTTTTT
TRBJ2-3 TRBV12-3/TRBV12-4 TRBD1 few CASRGQGRTDTQYF TGTGCCAGCAGAGGACAGGGAAGGACAGATACGCAGTATTTT
TRBJ2-7 TRBV19 - few CASSTEQGEYEQYF TGTGCCAGTAGTACCGAACAGGGAGAGTACGAGCAGTACTTC
TRBJ2-5 TRBV19 TRBD1 - CASRKQGAVETQYF TGTGCCAGTAGGAAACAGGGGGCGGTGGAGACCCAGTACTTC
TRBJ2-2 TRBV7-6 TRBD2 - CASSPSGWPDTGELFF TGTGCCAGCAGCCCTAGCGGTTGGCCCGACACCGGGGAGCTGTTTTTT
TRBJ2-1 TRBV6-5 - many CASSYGTNEQFF TGTGCCAGCAGTTACGGCACCAATGAGCAGTTCTTC
TRBJ2-7 TRBV28 - - CASNLPGLGEQYF TGTGCCAGCAATCTCCCGGGGTTGGGGGAGCAGTACTTC
TRBJ2-5 TRBV2 - - CASSSLGAKGTQYF TGTGCCAGCAGCTCCCTTGGGGCTAAGGGGACCCAGTACTTC
TRBJ2-5 TRBV27 - few CASSSDYRGGQETQYF TGTGCCAGCAGTTCGGACTACAGGGGAGGGCAAGAGACCCAGTACTTC
TRBJ2-5 TRBV3-1 TRBD1 - CASSHAGTGVETQYF TGTGCCAGCAGCCATGCGGGGACAGGGGTAGAGACCCAGTACTTC
TRBJ1-5 TRBV20-1 - many CSAGGPQPQHF TGCAGTGCAGGAGGGCCTCAGCCCCAGCATTTT
TRBJ2-1 TRBV5-6 TRBD1 - CASSLVDRGHYNEQFF TGTGCCAGCAGCTTGGTCGACAGGGGGCATTACAATGAGCAGTTCTTC